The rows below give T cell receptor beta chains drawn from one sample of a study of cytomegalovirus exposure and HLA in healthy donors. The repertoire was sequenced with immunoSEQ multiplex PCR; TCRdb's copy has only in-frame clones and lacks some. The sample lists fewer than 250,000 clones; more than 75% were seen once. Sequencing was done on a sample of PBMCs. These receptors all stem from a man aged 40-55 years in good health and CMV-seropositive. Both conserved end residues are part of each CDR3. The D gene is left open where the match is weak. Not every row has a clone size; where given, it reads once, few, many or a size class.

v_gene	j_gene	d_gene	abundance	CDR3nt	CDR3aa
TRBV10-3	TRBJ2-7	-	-	TGTGCCATCAGTGAGCAGGGTTACGAGCAGTACTTC	CAISEQGYEQYF
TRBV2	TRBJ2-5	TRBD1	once	TGTGCCAGCAGTCTACAGGGGATGGATCAGGAGACCCAGTACTTC	CASSLQGMDQETQYF
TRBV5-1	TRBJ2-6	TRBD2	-	TGCGCCAGTCAACCAACACCAGCGGGGAGCTCTGGGGCCAACGTCCTGACTTTC	CASQPTPAGSSGANVLTF
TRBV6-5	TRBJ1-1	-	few	TGTGCCAGCAGCCGTGGCAGGGTAGCTTTCTTT	CASSRGRVAFF
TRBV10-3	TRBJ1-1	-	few	TGTGCCATCAGTGGGGGTCCCCGGGGGGCGAACACTGAAGCTTTCTTT	CAISGGPRGANTEAFF
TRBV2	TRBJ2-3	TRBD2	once	TGTGCCAGCAGTGAAACCACGGCTAGCGGAGGGGGCACAGATACGCAGTATTTT	CASSETTASGGGTDTQYF
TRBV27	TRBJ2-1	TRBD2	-	TGTGCCAGCAGTCACGACGGCGGGAGGGCCTATGTTGAGCAGTTCTTC	CASSHDGGRAYVEQFF
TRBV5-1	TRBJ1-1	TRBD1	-	TGCGCCAGCAGCCTGGACAGGGGTGAAGCTTTCTTT	CASSLDRGEAFF
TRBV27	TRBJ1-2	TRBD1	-	TGTGCCAGCAGTTTGGGACAGGGTACTACCTATGGCTACACCTTC	CASSLGQGTTYGYTF
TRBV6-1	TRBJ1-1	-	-	TGTGCCAGCAGCCCAACAGGGAGTGAAGCTTTCTTT	CASSPTGSEAFF
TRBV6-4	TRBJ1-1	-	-	TGTGCCAGCAGTGAATTGGACACCTTCTCTGAAGCTTTCTTT	CASSELDTFSEAFF
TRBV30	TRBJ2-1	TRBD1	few	TGTGCCTGGAGCCGGGACAGGGGCAACGGGAGGTCCTACAATGAGCAGTTCTTC	CAWSRDRGNGRSYNEQFF
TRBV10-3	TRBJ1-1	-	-	TGTGCCATCAGTGAGATCCTACAGGGTCCCTCTACGAACACTGAAGCTTTCTTT	CAISEILQGPSTNTEAFF
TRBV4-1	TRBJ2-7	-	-	TGCGCCAGCAGCCCCGCTACGACTAGCTACGAGCAGTACTTC	CASSPATTSYEQYF
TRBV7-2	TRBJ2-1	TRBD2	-	TGTGCCAGCACCGCTAGCGGGACTAATGAGCAGTTCTTC	CASTASGTNEQFF
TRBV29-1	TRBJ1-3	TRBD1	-	TGCAGCGCTAGGGGGCTTGGAAACACCATATATTTT	CSARGLGNTIYF
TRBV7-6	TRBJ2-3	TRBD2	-	TGTGCCAGCAGCTTTAGCGGGAGCGGCGCAGATACGCAGTATTTT	CASSFSGSGADTQYF
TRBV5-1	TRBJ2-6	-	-	TGCGCCAGCAGCTTTAGCTCTGGGGCCAACGTCCTGACTTTC	CASSFSSGANVLTF
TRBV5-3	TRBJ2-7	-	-	TGTGCCAGAAGCTTGGGCCGTACCAGAGGACCCCTAACCCGGGATCCTATTTACGAGCAGTACTTC	CARSLGRTRGPLTRDPIYEQYF
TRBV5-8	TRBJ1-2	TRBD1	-	TGTGCCAGCAGCTTAATGGATATGGGCTGGACAGGGCATTTTGGCTACACCTTC	CASSLMDMGWTGHFGYTF
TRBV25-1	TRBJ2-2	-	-	TGTGCCAGCAGTAACCAGGTGGCCGGGGAGCTGTTTTTT	CASSNQVAGELFF
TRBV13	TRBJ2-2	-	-	TGTGCCAGCAGCTCCTCTACCCGCGGGGAGCTGTTTTTT	CASSSSTRGELFF
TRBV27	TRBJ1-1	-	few	TGTGCCAGCAGTTGGGGGGGCGTAGGCACTGAAGCTTTCTTT	CASSWGGVGTEAFF
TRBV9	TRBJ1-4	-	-	TGTGCCAGCAGCGCCCGGGGGTGGGGGAGTAATGAAAAACTGTTTTTT	CASSARGWGSNEKLFF
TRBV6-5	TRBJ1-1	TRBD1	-	TGTGCCAGCAGTCTCGACAGGGGATGGACTGAAGCTTTCTTT	CASSLDRGWTEAFF
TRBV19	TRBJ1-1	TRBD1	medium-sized	TGTGCCAGTAGTATAGGGGGAGGACAGGGTCTCATGAACACTGAAGCTTTCTTT	CASSIGGGQGLMNTEAFF
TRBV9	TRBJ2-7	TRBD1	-	TGTGCCAGCAGCCCACTTCCGGGACAGGGGGCGGGAGAGCAGTACTTC	CASSPLPGQGAGEQYF
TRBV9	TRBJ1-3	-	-	TGTGCCAGCAGCGTCGGGGGTGGAAACACCATATATTTT	CASSVGGGNTIYF
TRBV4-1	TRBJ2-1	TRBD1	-	TGCGCCAGCAGCCAACTTGAAGGGTGGGACAGGGGAAGTGAGCAGTTCTTC	CASSQLEGWDRGSEQFF
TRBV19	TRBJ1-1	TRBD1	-	TGTGCCAGTAGTAATTCAGGGGGTTGGGACACTGAAGCTTTCTTT	CASSNSGGWDTEAFF
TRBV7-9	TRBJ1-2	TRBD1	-	TGTGCCAGCAGTGGGGGACAGGGAGATAACTATGGCTACACCTTC	CASSGGQGDNYGYTF
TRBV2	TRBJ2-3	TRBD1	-	TGTGCCAGCAGGGCCGGGACAGCGCCAGCGGATACGCAGTATTTT	CASRAGTAPADTQYF
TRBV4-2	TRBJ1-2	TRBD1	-	TGTGCCAGCAGCCAAGATGCACAGGGGGATGGCTACACCTTC	CASSQDAQGDGYTF
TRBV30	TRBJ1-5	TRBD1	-	TGTGCCTGGAGCGGGTACAGGGGGCAGGGAAGCAATCAGCCCCAGCATTTT	CAWSGYRGQGSNQPQHF
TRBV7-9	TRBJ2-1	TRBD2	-	TGTGCCAGCAGCTTAGGGCTAGCGGGAGCACGTGAGCAGTTCTTC	CASSLGLAGAREQFF
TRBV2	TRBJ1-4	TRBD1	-	TGTGCCAGCAGTTGGGACAGGGGGCGCGAAAAACTGTTTTTT	CASSWDRGREKLFF
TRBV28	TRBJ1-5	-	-	TGTGCCAGCAGTGCCTCCACAGTCTACAATCAGCCCCAGCATTTT	CASSASTVYNQPQHF
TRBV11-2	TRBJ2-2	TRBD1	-	TGTGCCAGCAGCGTGGACAGGCTGAGGACCGGGGAGCTGTTTTTT	CASSVDRLRTGELFF
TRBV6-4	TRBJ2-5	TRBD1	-	TGTGCCAGCAGTGAGAGGACAGGGGGCTTAGAGACCCAGTACTTC	CASSERTGGLETQYF
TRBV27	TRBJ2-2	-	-	TGTGCCAGCAGTTTGGCAGCGGTGGAGTACACCGGGGAGCTGTTTTTT	CASSLAAVEYTGELFF
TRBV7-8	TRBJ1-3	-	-	TGTGCCAGCAGGTTAGGGTTTGAGCCTGGAAACACCATATATTTT	CASRLGFEPGNTIYF
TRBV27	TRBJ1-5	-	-	TGTGCCAGCCAAACGGGGAGTAGAGCTGGCAATCAGCCCCAGCATTTT	CASQTGSRAGNQPQHF
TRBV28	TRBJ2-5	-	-	TGTGCCAGCAGTTTCAGCGGAGCACAAGAGACCCAGTACTTC	CASSFSGAQETQYF
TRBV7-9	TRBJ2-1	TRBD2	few	TGTGCCAGCAGCTCGCGGACTAGCGAGGGTGAGCAGTTCTTC	CASSSRTSEGEQFF
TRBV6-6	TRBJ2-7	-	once	TGTGCCGTTCTTACTGAAGCCTACGAGCAGTACTTC	CAVLTEAYEQYF
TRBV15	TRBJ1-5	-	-	TGTGCCACCAGCAGAGATCCGCCAGGAACCCAGCCCCAGCATTTT	CATSRDPPGTQPQHF
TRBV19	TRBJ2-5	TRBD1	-	TGTGCCAGTAGTACAACGGACAGGGGCCCCTCAGAGACCCAGTACTTC	CASSTTDRGPSETQYF
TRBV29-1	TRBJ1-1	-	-	TGCAGCGTTGGGGGGTCCGGGACACTGAACACTGAAGCTTTCTTT	CSVGGSGTLNTEAFF
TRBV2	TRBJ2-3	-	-	TGTGCCAGGGCCGGGAGACAGAACACAGATACGCAGTATTTT	CARAGRQNTDTQYF
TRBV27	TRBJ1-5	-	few	TGTGCCAGCGGCTTTCACAATCAGCCCCAGCATTTT	CASGFHNQPQHF